The T cell receptor (beta chain) under discussion was sequenced for a study of siplizumab effects on memory and regulatory T cells (dated by TCRdb to the late 2010s). Looking at the study overall: The study looked at the effect of siplizumab, an anti-CD2 antibody, on alloreactive T-cell subsets in allogeneic mixed lymphocyte reactions made from human PBMCs. Summary of the overall study and its limitations: Because sequences below about 10^-5 frequency were poorly captured, only a minor fraction of alloreactive clones could be mapped to unstimulated subsets. No functional confirmation was obtained for the suppressive function of proliferating Tregs from siplizumab cultures. Greater diversity appeared to be present in unstimulated naive T cells than in memory T cells, and a substantial contribution to the alloresponse seemed to be made by naive cells. The cumulative frequency of alloreactive sequences that could be traced back to unstimulated CD4+ memory T cells was significantly reduced by siplizumab. Of the alloreactive CD4+ clones that could be mapped, the Treg-derived share averaged around 64% with siplizumab compared with about 27% in control reactions. About 75-96% of proliferating CD4+ or CD8+ clones could not be given a naive or memory phenotype.

Sorted unstimulated T cells and proliferating T cells recovered from mixed lymphocyte reactions were subjected to TCRbeta CDR3 sequencing. Fresh whole blood from approximately ten HLA-typed healthy donors was used to isolate PBMCs. Comments on this clone: No antigen is known for it. No base quality values were provided; no much bigger clone lies one nucleotide off.

The germline V gene yields MNHNS for CDR1 and SASEGT for CDR2. The CDR3 sequence holds 14 residues, the cysteine and phenylalanine included. The sequence is cut down to CDR3 DNA, 42 bases in frame from base 1. V is trimmed back by 7 bases and J by 7 bases, and the junction contains 8 bases that no gene match accounts for. Library prep was done by the immunoSEQ multiplex PCR assay. Around 92,000 TCR templates per sample were assayed by the deep sequencing platform. Genomic DNA extracted from sorted T cells was used for TCRbeta CDR3 sequencing. Per the original workflow: The R programming language was used for clonal analysis of the TCRbeta CDR3 data. Comparing unstimulated samples against CFSE-low samples taken after the reaction was how alloreactive CD4+ and CD8+ clones were defined. Alloreactive CD4+ clones were assigned to regulatory or non-regulatory origin by matching sequences to sorted unstimulated Treg and non-Treg repertoires. The table was pulled from immuneACCESS by TCRdb, which kept in-frame rearrangements only. Such tables lose some clones; where checked, under half of the loss comes from unresolved V genes, and the rest has no known cause. The DNA gave D and trimming, while V, J and clone size come from that table. Recorded for this sample are some 100,000 clones; approximately 93% of them occurred a single time. Together, the top ten hold approximately 5.9% of the sample.

The receptor comes from a human donor in good health. Material: CD8+ T cells sorted from blood. The rearranged segments are TRBV6-1 and TRBJ1-4, with 8 bases matching TRBD1. The encoded CDR3 is CASTLGQGVEKLFF. Here is the DNA: TGTGCCAGCACCCTAGGACAGGGAGTTGAAAAACTGTTTTTT.